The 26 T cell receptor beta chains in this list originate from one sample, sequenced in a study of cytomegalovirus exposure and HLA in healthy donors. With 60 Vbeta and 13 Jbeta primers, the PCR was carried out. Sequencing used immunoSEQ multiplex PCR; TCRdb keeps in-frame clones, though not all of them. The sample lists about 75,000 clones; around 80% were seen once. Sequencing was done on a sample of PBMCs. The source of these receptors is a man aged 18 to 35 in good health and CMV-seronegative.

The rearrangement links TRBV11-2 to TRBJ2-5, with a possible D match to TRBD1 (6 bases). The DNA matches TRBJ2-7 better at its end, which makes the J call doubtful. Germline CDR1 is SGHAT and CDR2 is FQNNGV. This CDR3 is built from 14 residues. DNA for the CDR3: TGTGCCAGCAGCTCGACGGGACAAACCTACGAGCAGTACTTC. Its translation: CASSSTGQTYEQYF.

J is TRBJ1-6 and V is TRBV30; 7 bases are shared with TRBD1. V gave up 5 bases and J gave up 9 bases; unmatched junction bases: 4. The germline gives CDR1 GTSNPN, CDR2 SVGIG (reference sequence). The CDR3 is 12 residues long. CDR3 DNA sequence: TGTGCCTGGGACAGGGTTAGTTCACCCCTCCACTTT. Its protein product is CAWDRVSSPLHF.

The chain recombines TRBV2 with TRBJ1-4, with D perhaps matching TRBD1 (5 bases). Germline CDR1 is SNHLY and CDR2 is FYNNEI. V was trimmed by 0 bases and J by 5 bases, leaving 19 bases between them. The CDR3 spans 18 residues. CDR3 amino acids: CASSEARGEPTENEKLFF. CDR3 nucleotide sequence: TGTGCCAGCAGTGAAGCGCGGGGCGAGCCAACTGAAAATGAAAAACTGTTTTTT.

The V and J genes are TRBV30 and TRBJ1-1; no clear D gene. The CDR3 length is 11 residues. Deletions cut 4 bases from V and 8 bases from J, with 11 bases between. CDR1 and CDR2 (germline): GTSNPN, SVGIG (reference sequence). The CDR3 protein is CAWNNLAEAFF. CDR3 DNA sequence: TGTGCCTGGAACAACCTGGCAGAAGCTTTCTTT.

CDR3 protein: CASTPMTGTNTEAFF. In DNA, the CDR3 is TGTGCCAGCACCCCAATGACAGGGACTAACACTGAAGCTTTCTTT. The chain has TRBV25-1 and TRBJ1-1; 7 bases agree with TRBD1. From germline, CDR1 is MGHDK and CDR2 SYGVNS. Trimming removed 7 bases from V and 2 bases from J; junction bases left unmatched: 10. There are 15 residues in the CDR3.

In nucleotides, the CDR3 is TGTGCCAGCAGCCTAGGGGGACCGAACTCAGGGGACACCATATATTTT. It is translated as CASSLGGPNSGDTIYF. The V and J genes are TRBV5-5 and TRBJ1-3, with D tentatively TRBD1 (6 bases). Per germline, CDR1 SGHKS and CDR2 YYEKEE (reference sequence). This CDR3 contains 16 residues. V was trimmed by 4 bases and J by 8 bases, leaving 22 bases between them.

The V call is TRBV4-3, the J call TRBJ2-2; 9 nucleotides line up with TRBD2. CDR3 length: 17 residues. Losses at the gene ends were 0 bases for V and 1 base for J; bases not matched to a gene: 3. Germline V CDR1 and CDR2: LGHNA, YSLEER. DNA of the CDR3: TGCGCCAGCAGCCAAGATGGTAGCGGGGGGAACACCGGGGAGCTGTTTTTT. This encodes CASSQDGSGGNTGELFF.

CDR3 sequence reads: CSVAASGKSTDTQYF. The CDR3 DNA follows: TGCAGCGTTGCAGCTAGCGGGAAGAGCACAGATACGCAGTATTTT. This chain uses TRBV29-1 with TRBJ2-3; 9 positions agree with TRBD2. The CDR3 is 15 amino acids. V dropped 4 bases and J dropped 0; count of bases not matched to a gene: 5. Germline values: CDR1 SQVTM, CDR2 ANQGSEA.

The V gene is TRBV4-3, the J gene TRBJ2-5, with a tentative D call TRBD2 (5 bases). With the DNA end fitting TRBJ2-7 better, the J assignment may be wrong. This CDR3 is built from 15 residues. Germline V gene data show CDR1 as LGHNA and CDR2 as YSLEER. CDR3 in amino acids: CASSQADGDSYEQYF. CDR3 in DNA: TGCGCCAGCAGCCAAGCCGACGGGGACTCCTACGAGCAGTACTTC.

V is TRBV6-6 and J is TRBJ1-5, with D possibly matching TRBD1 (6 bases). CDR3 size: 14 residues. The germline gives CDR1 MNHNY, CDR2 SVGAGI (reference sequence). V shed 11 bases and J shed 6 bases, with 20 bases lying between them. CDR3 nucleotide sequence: TGTGCCGGGGCTGTAGGGGGAATGGGTCAGCCCCAGCATTTT. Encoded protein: CAGAVGGMGQPQHF.

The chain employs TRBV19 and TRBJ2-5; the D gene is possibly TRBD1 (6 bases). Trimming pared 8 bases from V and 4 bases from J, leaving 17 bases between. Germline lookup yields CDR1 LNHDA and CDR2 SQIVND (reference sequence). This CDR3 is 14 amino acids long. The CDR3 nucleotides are TGTGCCAGTTCAACATTAGGGGGTGGAGAGACCCAGTACTTC. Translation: CASSTLGGGETQYF.

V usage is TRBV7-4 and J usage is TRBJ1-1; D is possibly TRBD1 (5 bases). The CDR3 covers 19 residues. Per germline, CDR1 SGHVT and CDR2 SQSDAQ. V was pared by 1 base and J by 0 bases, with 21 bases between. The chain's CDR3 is CASSLDSPAGRILNTEAFF. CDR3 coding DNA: TGTGCCAGCAGCTTAGATTCCCCGGCAGGGCGAATTCTGAACACTGAAGCTTTCTTT.

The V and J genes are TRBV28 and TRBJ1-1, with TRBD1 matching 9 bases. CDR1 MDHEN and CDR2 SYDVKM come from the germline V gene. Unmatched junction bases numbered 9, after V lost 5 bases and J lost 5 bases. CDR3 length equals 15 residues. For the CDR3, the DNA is TGTGCCAGCAGTCTAAGAACAGGGGGCATTACTGAAGCTTTCTTT. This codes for CASSLRTGGITEAFF.

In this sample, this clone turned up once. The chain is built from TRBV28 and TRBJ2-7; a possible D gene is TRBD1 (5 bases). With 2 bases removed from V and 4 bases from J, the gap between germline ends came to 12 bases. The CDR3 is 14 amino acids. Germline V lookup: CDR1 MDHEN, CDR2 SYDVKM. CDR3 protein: CASSLMVRAYEQYF. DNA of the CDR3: TGTGCCAGCAGTTTAATGGTCAGGGCTTACGAGCAGTACTTC.

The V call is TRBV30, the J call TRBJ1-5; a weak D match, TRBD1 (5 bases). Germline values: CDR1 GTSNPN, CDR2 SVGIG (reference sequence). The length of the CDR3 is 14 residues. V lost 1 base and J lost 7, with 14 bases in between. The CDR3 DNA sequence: TGTGCCTGGAGTGGGGGGGTTTCGCCACAGCCCCAGCATTTT. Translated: CAWSGGVSPQPQHF.

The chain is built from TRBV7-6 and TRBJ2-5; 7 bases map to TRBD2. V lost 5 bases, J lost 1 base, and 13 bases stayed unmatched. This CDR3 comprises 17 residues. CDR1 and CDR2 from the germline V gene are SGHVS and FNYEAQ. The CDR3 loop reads CASSLMPPLAVQETQYF. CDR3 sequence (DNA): TGTGCCAGCAGCCTCATGCCCCCGCTAGCGGTCCAAGAGACCCAGTACTTC.

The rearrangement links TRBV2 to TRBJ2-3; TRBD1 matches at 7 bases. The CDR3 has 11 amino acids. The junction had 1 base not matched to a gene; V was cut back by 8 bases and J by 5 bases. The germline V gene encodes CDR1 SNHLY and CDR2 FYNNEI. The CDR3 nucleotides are TGTGCCAGCTCAGGGGGAGATACGCAGTATTTT. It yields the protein CASSGGDTQYF.

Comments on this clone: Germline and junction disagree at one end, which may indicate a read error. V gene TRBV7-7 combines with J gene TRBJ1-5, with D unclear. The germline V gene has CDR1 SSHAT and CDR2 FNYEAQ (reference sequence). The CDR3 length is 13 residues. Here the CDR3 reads CASSLDINQPQHF. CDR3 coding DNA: TGTGCTAGCAGCTTAGACATTAATCAGCCCCAGCATTTT.

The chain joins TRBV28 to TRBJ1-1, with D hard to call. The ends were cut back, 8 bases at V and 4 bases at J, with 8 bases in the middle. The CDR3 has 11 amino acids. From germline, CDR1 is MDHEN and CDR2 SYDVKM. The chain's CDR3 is CASRGVTEAFF. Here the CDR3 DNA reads TGTGCCAGCCGCGGTGTCACTGAAGCTTTCTTT.

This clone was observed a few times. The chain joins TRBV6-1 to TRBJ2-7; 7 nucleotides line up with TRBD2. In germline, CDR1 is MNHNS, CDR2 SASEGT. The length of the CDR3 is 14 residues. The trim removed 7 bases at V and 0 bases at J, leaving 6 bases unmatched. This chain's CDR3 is CASNGGGTSYEQYF. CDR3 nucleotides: TGTGCCAGCAACGGCGGGGGAACCTCCTACGAGCAGTACTTC.

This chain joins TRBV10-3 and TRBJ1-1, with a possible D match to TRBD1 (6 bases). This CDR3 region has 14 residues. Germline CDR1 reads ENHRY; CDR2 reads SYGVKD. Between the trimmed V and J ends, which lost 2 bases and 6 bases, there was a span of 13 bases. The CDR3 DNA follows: TGTGCCATCAGTGAGGACAGGTCAGGCGCTGAAGCTTTCTTT. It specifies CAISEDRSGAEAFF.

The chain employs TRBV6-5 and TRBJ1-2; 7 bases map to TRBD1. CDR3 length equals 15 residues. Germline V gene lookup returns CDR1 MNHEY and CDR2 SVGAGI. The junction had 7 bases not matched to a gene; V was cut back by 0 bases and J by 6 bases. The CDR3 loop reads CASSYSLQGPHGYTF. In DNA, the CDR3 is TGTGCCAGCAGTTACTCCTTACAGGGGCCGCATGGCTACACCTTC.

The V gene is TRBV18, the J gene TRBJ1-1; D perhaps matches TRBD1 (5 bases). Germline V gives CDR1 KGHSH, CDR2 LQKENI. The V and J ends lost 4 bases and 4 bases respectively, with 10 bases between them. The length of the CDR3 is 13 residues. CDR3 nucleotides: TGTGCCAGCTCACTCAGGGAATCCACTGAAGCTTTCTTT. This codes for CASSLRESTEAFF.

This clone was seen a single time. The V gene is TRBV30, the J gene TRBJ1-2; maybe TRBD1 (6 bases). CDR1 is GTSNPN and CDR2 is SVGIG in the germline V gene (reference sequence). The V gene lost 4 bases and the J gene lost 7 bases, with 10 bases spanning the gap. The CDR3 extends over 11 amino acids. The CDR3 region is CAWNRAGGYTF. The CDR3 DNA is TGTGCCTGGAACAGGGCCGGTGGCTACACCTTC.

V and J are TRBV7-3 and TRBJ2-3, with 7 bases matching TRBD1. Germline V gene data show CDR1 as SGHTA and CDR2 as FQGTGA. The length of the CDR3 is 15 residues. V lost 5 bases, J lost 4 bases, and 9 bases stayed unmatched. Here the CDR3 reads CASSELDRRSDTQYF. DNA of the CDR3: TGTGCCAGCAGCGAACTGGACAGGCGGTCAGATACGCAGTATTTT. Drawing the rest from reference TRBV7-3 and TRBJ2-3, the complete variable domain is GAGVSQTPSNKVTEKGKYVELRCDPISGHTALYWYRQSLGQGPEFLIYFQGTGAADDSGLPNDRFFAVRPEGSVSTLKIQRTERGDSAVYLCASSELDRRSDTQYFGPGTRLTVL.

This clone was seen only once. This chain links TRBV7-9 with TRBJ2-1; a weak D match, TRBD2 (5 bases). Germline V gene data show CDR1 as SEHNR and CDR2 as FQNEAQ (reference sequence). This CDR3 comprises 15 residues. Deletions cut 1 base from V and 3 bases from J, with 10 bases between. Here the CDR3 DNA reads TGTGCCAGCAGCTTAGATCGGGGTGGCTACAATGAGCAGTTCTTC. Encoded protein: CASSLDRGGYNEQFF.